The next 7 T cell receptor beta chains were all read from a single sample in a study of control samples from healthy donors and cancer patients. Clones were sequenced by immunoSEQ multiplex PCR, and TCRdb holds only the in-frame ones, with some missing. The sample lists 90,000 to 150,000 clones; about 91% were seen once. Sample: blood. The receptors derive from a man in his forties in good health.

The chain has TRBV29-1 and TRBJ1-2, with 7 bases that match TRBD1. V lost 7 bases and J lost 7; bases outside the gene matches: 12. This CDR3 spans 13 amino acids. Germline lookup yields CDR1 SQVTM and CDR2 ANQGSEA. The CDR3 bases are TGCAGCGCGGGGGACAGCTCCCTCCTTGGCTACACCTTC. This gives the protein CSAGDSSLLGYTF.

This clone is a singleton in its sample. This chain links TRBV19 with TRBJ2-1; D is unresolved. V shed 1 base and J shed 0 bases, with 7 bases lying between them. Germline V gene lookup returns CDR1 LNHDA and CDR2 SQIVND (reference sequence). The CDR3 contains 15 residues. DNA of the CDR3: TGTGCCAGTAGTATAGCTGGGTACTCCTACAATGAGCAGTTCTTC. Translating it yields CASSIAGYSYNEQFF.

The chain joins TRBV30 to TRBJ1-5; D gene ambiguous. V was clipped by 5 bases and J by 0 bases, with 8 bases between them. Germline V gene lookup returns CDR1 GTSNPN and CDR2 SVGIG (reference sequence). CDR3 length equals 13 residues. The CDR3 bases are TGTGCCTGGGCCCCAAATAGCAATCAGCCCCAGCATTTT. It encodes CAWAPNSNQPQHF.

Only one count was recorded for this clone. Within the sample, other DNA sequences also encode this same CDR3. This chain joins TRBV25-1 and TRBJ1-2, with D tentatively TRBD1 (5 bases). Between the trimmed V and J ends, which lost 4 bases and 8 bases, there was a span of 20 bases. The CDR3 has 15 amino acids. The germline gives CDR1 MGHDK, CDR2 SYGVNS. Here the CDR3 reads CASSGPGGLGWGYTF. CDR3 sequence (DNA): TGTGCCAGCAGTGGTCCGGGGGGTCTTGGATGGGGCTACACCTTC.

This clone was seen a few times. The V and J genes are TRBV3-1 (or the pseudogene TRBV3-2) and TRBJ2-3, with TRBD2 matching 10 bases. The CDR3 loop spans 19 amino acids. The J segment lost 1 base and the V segment lost 0 bases, leaving 10 bases of the junction unmatched. CDR1 is LGHDT and CDR2 is YNNKEL in the germline V gene (reference sequence). CDR3 bases: TGTGCCAGCAGCCAAGATTTCCTAGCGGGAGTTACCCGCACAGATACGCAGTATTTT. This translates into CASSQDFLAGVTRTDTQYF.

The chain joins TRBV18 to TRBJ1-2; no clear D gene. CDR1 and CDR2 (germline): KGHSH, LQKENI. V was pared by 3 bases and J by 4 bases, with 15 bases between. The CDR3 runs to 15 residues. The CDR3 nucleotides are TGTGCCAGCTCACCGAGCTATGTTGATGGCTATGGCTACACCTTC. Translated, it gives CASSPSYVDGYGYTF. Based on the CDR3 plus reference TRBV18 and TRBJ1-2, the full variable domain is NAGVMQNPRHLVRRRGQEARLRCSPMKGHSHVYWYRQLPEEGLKFMVYLQKENIIDESGMPKERFSAEFPKEGPSILRIQQVVRGDSAAYFCASSPSYVDGYGYTFGSGTRLTVV.

The chain couples TRBV7-2 to TRBJ1-6, with 9 bases fitting TRBD1. The CDR3 loop spans 15 amino acids. V lost 3 bases and J lost 9; bases outside the gene matches: 6. Germline values: CDR1 SGHTA, CDR2 FQGNSA. The CDR3: CASSFTGGEGSPLHF. The CDR3 nucleotides read TGTGCCAGCAGCTTTACAGGGGGCGAGGGTTCACCCCTCCACTTT.